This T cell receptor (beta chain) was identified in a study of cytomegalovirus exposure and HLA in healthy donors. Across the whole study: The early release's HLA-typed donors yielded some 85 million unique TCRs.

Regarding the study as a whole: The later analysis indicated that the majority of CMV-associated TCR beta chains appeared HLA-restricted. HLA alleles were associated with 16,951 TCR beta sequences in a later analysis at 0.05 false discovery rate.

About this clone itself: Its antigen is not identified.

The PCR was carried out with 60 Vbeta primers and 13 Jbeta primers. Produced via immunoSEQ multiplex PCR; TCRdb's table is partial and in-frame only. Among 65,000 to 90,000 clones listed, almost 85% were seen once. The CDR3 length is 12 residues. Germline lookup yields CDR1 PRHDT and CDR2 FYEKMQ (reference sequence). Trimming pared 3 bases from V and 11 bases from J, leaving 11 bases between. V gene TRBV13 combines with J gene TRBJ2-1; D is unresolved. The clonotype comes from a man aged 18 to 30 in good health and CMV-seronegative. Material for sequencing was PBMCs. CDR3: CASSFNAIQQFF. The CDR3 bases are TGTGCCAGCAGCTTTAATGCGATCCAGCAGTTCTTC.